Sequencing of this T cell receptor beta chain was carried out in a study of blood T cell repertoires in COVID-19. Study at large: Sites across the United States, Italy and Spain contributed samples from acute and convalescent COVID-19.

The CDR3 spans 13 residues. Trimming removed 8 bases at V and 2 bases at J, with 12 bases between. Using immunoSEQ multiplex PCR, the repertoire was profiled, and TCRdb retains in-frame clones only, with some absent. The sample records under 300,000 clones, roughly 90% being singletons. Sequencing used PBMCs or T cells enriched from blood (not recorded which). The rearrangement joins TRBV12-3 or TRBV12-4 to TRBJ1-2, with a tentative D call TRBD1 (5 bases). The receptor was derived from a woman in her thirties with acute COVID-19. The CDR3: CASEAGRNYGYTF. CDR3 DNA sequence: TGTGCCAGCGAGGCAGGGAGGAACTATGGCTACACCTTC.